This T cell receptor (beta chain) was found in a study of OX40 agonist ivuxolimab in advanced cancers. The overall study: Every 2 weeks, ivuxolimab was infused into the patients intravenously at between 0.01 and 10 mg/kg.

Germline V gene sequence: CDR1 SGHTS, CDR2 YDEGEE. There are 11 residues in the CDR3. V dropped 4 bases and J dropped 5 bases, with 6 bases sitting between them. Study-level results: Low normalized T-cell clonal expansion was also seen in some nonresponders. The mean number of expanded clones was higher in CD8+ T cells than in CD4+.

At cycle 4 day 1, cycle 7 day 1, and baseline, blood was sampled. This clone was detected only a few times. Its target is unknown. The method was immunoSEQ multiplex PCR; TCRdb's version includes in-frame clones alone and lacks a portion of them. The repertoire has just under 75,000 clones, roughly 92% of them found once; the top ten carry over 0.35%. This TCR was recovered from an adult with an advanced solid tumor such as melanoma, head and neck, liver or kidney cancer. The chain links TRBV5-8 to TRBJ2-5; no reliable D call. The source material was CD4+ or CD8+ T cells sorted from blood, sampled in a trial of the OX40 agonist ivuxolimab. The CDR3 DNA reads as TGTGCCAGCAGCCCCATGGAGACCCAGTACTTC. Its protein product is CASSPMETQYF.